This TCR beta chain was captured in a study of OX40 agonist ivuxolimab in advanced cancers. Study-wide context: Every 2 weeks, ivuxolimab was infused into the patients intravenously at between 0.01 and 10 mg/kg.

This clone was counted once. What it recognizes is unknown. Notes on the study in general: Among the lowest peripheral clonal expansion occurred in 0.1-3.0 mg/kg partial responders. Compared with CD4+, CD8+ T cells on average had more expanded clones.

Assay: immunoSEQ multiplex PCR; the TCRdb copy retains only in-frame clones and omits some. The table includes fewer than 95,000 clones, around nine tenths detected once. With 8 bases removed from V and 0 bases from J, the gap between germline ends came to 14 bases. The germline CDR1 and CDR2 sequences are LNHDA and SQIVND (reference sequence). This CDR3 region has 15 residues. The TCR originated in an adult with an advanced solid tumor such as melanoma, head and neck, liver or kidney cancer. The sample was CD4+ or CD8+ T cells sorted from blood, taken in a trial of the OX40 agonist ivuxolimab. V usage is TRBV19 and J usage is TRBJ1-5; no definite D call. The DNA of the CDR3 is TGTGCCAGTCGTAGTAACACTAATAGCAATCAGCCCCAGCATTTT. Translating it yields CASRSNTNSNQPQHF.